Listed here are 27 T cell receptor beta chains from one sample, sequenced in a study of blood T cells in healthy people across ages. Primed by a sample-barcoded 5' primer and a J-beta primer mix, a second PCR proceeded for about 6 to 12 cycles. Via MiXCR, TCRdb re-called the 5' RACE reads, giving one row per CDR3 protein. The data hold roughly 1,000,000 distinct CDR3 sequences, with less than 25% observed a single time. The same data also contributed to another study, on T cells of mothers and their children.

The sample consisted of blood. These receptors originate from a girl aged 2-9 years in good health.

The rearrangement links TRBV6-1 to TRBJ2-5; 9 bases are shared with TRBD1. The J call could be wrong; TRBJ2-7 is a better fit for the DNA end. Germline CDR1 reads MNHNS; CDR2 reads SASEGT. The CDR3 runs to 18 residues. The CDR3 DNA is TGTGCCAGCAGTGGTCTGGACAGGGGATCGTCCGCTTCCTACGAGCAGTACTTC. Amino acids: CASSGLDRGSSASYEQYF.

CDR3: CASSQERDRGYEQFF. In DNA form, the CDR3 reads TGTGCCAGCAGCCAAGAGCGGGACAGGGGTTATGAGCAGTTCTTC. V and J are TRBV4-2 and TRBJ2-5; 10 bases match TRBD1. The DNA end is more similar to TRBJ2-1, so the J call may be wrong. This CDR3 comprises 15 residues. Germline CDR1 LGHNA, CDR2 YNFKEQ.

This clonotype was detected only a few times. V and J are TRBV7-9 and TRBJ1-6, with TRBD1 matching 11 bases. The CDR3 loop spans 15 amino acids. Germline V gene lookup returns CDR1 SEHNR and CDR2 FQNEAQ (reference sequence). J gave up 9 bases and V 4 bases, and 5 bases lay outside the gene matches. The CDR3 is CASSSRDRGTSPLHF. Written as DNA, the CDR3 is TGTGCCAGCAGCTCCCGGGACAGGGGGACTTCACCCCTCCACTTT.

The chain recombines TRBV29-1 with TRBJ1-2; D remains ambiguous. Trimming removed 3 bases at V and 6 bases at J, with 11 bases between. This CDR3 comprises 12 residues. The germline V gene encodes CDR1 SQVTM and CDR2 ANQGSEA. The chain's CDR3 is CSVEKAVHGYTF. CDR3 in DNA: TGCAGCGTTGAGAAGGCGGTCCATGGCTACACCTTC.

This clonotype appeared many times. The J gene is TRBJ2-7, the V gene TRBV27, with D possibly matching TRBD2 (5 bases). Germline lookup yields CDR1 MNHEY and CDR2 SMNVEV (reference sequence). The CDR3 has 12 amino acids. The V end lost 2 bases, the J end lost 7 bases, and 9 bases lay between the germline ends. In DNA, the CDR3 is TGTGCCAGCAGTTTACCCTCGGGGGAGCAGTACTTC. It encodes CASSLPSGEQYF.

This clonotype showed up just a few times. The V call is TRBV7-2, the J call TRBJ2-3; 9 bases are a match to TRBD2. Germline CDR1 reads SGHTA; CDR2 reads FQGNSA. The CDR3 covers 17 residues. Losses at the gene ends were 3 bases for V and 3 bases for J; bases not matched to a gene: 10. As DNA, the CDR3 is TGTGCCAGCAGCTTGGCGGGGGGGCCATTGAAAACAGATACGCAGTATTTT. It is translated as CASSLAGGPLKTDTQYF.

The chain joins TRBV9 to TRBJ2-5; 8 bases agree with TRBD1. The length of the CDR3 is 16 residues. Germline CDR1 and CDR2: SGDLS and YYNGEE. The V and J ends lost 2 bases and 4 bases, in that order; junction bases with no gene match: 10. The chain's CDR3 is CASSVAGTGGRETQYF. CDR3 DNA sequence: TGTGCCAGCAGCGTCGCCGGGACAGGCGGGCGAGAGACCCAGTACTTC.

This clonotype has only a few counts. V usage is TRBV20-1 and J usage is TRBJ2-1; TRBD1 is a possible D gene (5 bases). The germline gives CDR1 DFQATT, CDR2 SNEGSKA (reference sequence). This CDR3 spans 16 amino acids. Trimming cost V 0 bases and J 2 bases, with 14 bases left between them. CDR3 nucleotide sequence: TGCAGTGCTAGAGATGGGGCAGTCAAGGCCTACAATGAGCAGTTCTTC. Protein sequence: CSARDGAVKAYNEQFF.

The chain employs TRBV29-1 and TRBJ2-2; D could derive from TRBD1 or TRBD2 (5 bases each). The V end lost 4 bases, the J end lost 6 bases, and 12 bases lay between the germline ends. The CDR3 spans 13 residues. The germline V gene has CDR1 SQVTM and CDR2 ANQGSEA. For the CDR3, the DNA is TGCAGCGTTGGAGGGGCCGAGGCCGGGGAGCTGTTTTTT. Translating it yields CSVGGAEAGELFF.

V is TRBV6-5 and J is TRBJ1-2; 8 nucleotides align to TRBD1. The V gene end was trimmed by 8 bases and the J gene end by 4 bases; junction bases not matched to a gene: 6. The CDR3 spans 13 residues. Germline CDR1 is MNHEY and CDR2 is SVGAGI. As DNA, the CDR3 is TGTGCCAGCGGTCCAGGGGGCACCTATGGCTACACCTTC. It is translated as CASGPGGTYGYTF.

This sequence joins TRBV5-1 and TRBJ2-7, with a possible D match to TRBD1 (6 bases). The CDR3 covers 14 residues. CDR1 SGHRS and CDR2 YFSETQ come from the germline V gene. Trimming removed 7 bases from V and 4 bases from J, with 18 bases in between. The CDR3 region is CASGDTGLVYEQYF. The CDR3 bases are TGCGCCAGCGGGGACACAGGGTTGGTATACGAGCAGTACTTC. The full variable domain, rest sourced from reference TRBV5-1 and TRBJ2-7, is KAGVTQTPRYLIKTRGQQVTLSCSPISGHRSVSWYQQTPGQGLQFLFEYFSETQRNKGNFPGRFSGRQFSNSRSEMNVSTLELGDSALYLCASGDTGLVYEQYFGPGTRLTVT.

This clonotype was detected a few times. J is TRBJ2-7 and V is TRBV7-9; D perhaps matches TRBD1 (6 bases). The germline V and J ends were trimmed by 3 bases and 3 bases, with 15 bases remaining between them. Per the germline V gene, CDR1 is SEHNR and CDR2 is FQNEAQ (reference sequence). This CDR3 is built from 15 residues. The CDR3 DNA follows: TGTGCCAGCAGCTTTCCGGGACATTCAGACTACGAGCAGTACTTC. It codes for CASSFPGHSDYEQYF.

This clonotype was observed a handful of times. The chain recombines TRBV10-3 with TRBJ1-6; TRBD1 matches 7 bases. The junction had 1 base not matched to a gene; V was cut back by 8 bases and J by 0 bases. The CDR3 consists of 14 residues. Germline V gives CDR1 ENHRY, CDR2 SYGVKD. The CDR3 DNA is TGTGCCATCCGGGACAGCTCCTATAATTCACCCCTCCACTTT. Translated: CAIRDSSYNSPLHF.

This clonotype has just a few counts. The gene calls are TRBV7-8 and TRBJ2-5; perhaps TRBD1 as D (5 bases). Germline CDR1 SGHVS, CDR2 FQNEAQ. The V end lost 5 bases, the J end lost 1 base, and 14 bases lay between the germline ends. CDR3 length: 15 residues. CDR3 protein: CASSPLTEIQETQYF. As DNA, the CDR3 is TGTGCCAGCAGCCCCTTGACAGAAATCCAAGAGACCCAGTACTTC.

In this sample, this clonotype turned up a few times. The gene calls are TRBV6-2 or TRBV6-3 and TRBJ2-7; 12 nucleotides match TRBD2. With 2 bases clipped from V and 3 bases from J, the junction kept 5 bases outside the gene matches. Per the germline V gene, CDR1 is MNHEY and CDR2 is SVGEGT. The CDR3 loop spans 16 amino acids. The CDR3 reads CASSYNRLAGDYEQYF. The CDR3 bases are TGTGCCAGCAGTTACAACCGACTAGCGGGGGACTACGAGCAGTACTTC.

This clonotype was counted between two and nine times. The V gene is TRBV29-1, the J gene TRBJ2-1; D not certain. The ends were cut back, 0 bases at V and 12 bases at J, with 9 bases in the middle. The CDR3 covers 11 residues. Germline-derived CDR1 and CDR2 are SQVTM and ANQGSEA. In DNA form, the CDR3 reads TGCAGCGTTGAAGATATAAGCCGGCAGTTCTTC. This translates into CSVEDISRQFF.

This clonotype was recorded a few times. The chain combines TRBV20-1 with TRBJ2-7; no reliable D call. The germline CDR1 and CDR2 sequences are DFQATT and SNEGSKA (reference sequence). V was pared by 2 bases and J by 6 bases, with 8 bases between. The CDR3 runs 11 residues. For the CDR3, the DNA is TGCAGTGCTAGAATCGGTGGCGAGCAGTACTTC. This codes for CSARIGGEQYF.

This clonotype has a handful of counts. At one end the junction does not follow the germline gene, possibly because of a read error. The chain employs TRBV7-7 and TRBJ2-1; 8 bases match TRBD2. Per the germline V gene, CDR1 is SSHAT and CDR2 is FNYEAQ (reference sequence). The CDR3 length is 14 residues. The DNA of the CDR3 is TGTGCTAGCAGCTTAGTTGTCACTAGCGGTGAGCAGTTCTTC. Residues: CASSLVVTSGEQFF. The variable domain in full, completed from reference TRBV7-7 and TRBJ2-1, reads GAGVSQSPRYKVTKRGQDVTLRCDPISSHATLYWYQQALGQGPEFLTYFNYEAQPDKSGLPSDRFSAERPEGSISTLTIQRTEQRDSAMYRCASSLVVTSGEQFFGPGTRLTVL.

The chain employs TRBV27 and TRBJ1-1; TRBD1 might be the D (5 bases). Trimming left V 4 bases short and J 4 bases short, with 13 bases between. This CDR3 comprises 14 residues. The germline CDR1 and CDR2 sequences are MNHEY and SMNVEV (reference sequence). The CDR3 protein is CASSWDARATEAFF. CDR3 DNA sequence: TGTGCCAGCAGTTGGGACGCCCGGGCCACTGAAGCTTTCTTT.

This clonotype was found a few times. This chain links TRBV12-3 or TRBV12-4 with TRBJ2-5, with D unclear. The CDR3 sequence is 16 residues long. Trimming took 3 bases from V and 2 from J, leaving 16 bases between them. In DNA form, the CDR3 reads TGTGCCAGCAGTTTTGGGTTGGCAGGTAGTCAAGAGACCCAGTACTTC. Its protein is CASSFGLAGSQETQYF.

This clonotype occurred a few times. The chain has TRBV20-1 and TRBJ2-5; 9 bases fit TRBD1. The end of the DNA aligns better with TRBJ2-7, so the J call may be wrong. Looked up from germline, CDR1 is DFQATT and CDR2 is SNEGSKA (reference sequence). The CDR3 runs 13 residues. CDR3 protein: CSARRTGAYEQYF. CDR3 DNA: TGCAGTGCTAGGAGGACAGGGGCTTACGAGCAGTACTTC.

The chain recombines TRBV7-9 with TRBJ1-3; the D is unclear. This CDR3 region has 15 residues. The V end lost 3 bases, the J end lost 0 bases, and 9 bases lay between the germline ends. Germline values: CDR1 SEHNR, CDR2 FQNEAQ (reference sequence). The CDR3 DNA reads as TGTGCCAGCAGCTTTCCGCAGATCTCTGGAAACACCATATATTTT. It translates to CASSFPQISGNTIYF.

This clonotype has only a few counts. The V gene is TRBV15, the J gene TRBJ2-3; D remains unclear. V lost 3 bases and J lost 2, with 12 bases in between. The CDR3 is 15 residues long. Germline values: CDR1 LNHNV, CDR2 YYDKDF (reference sequence). The CDR3 spells CATSRYKGSTDTQYF. The CDR3 region has the DNA TGTGCCACCAGCAGGTACAAGGGATCCACAGATACGCAGTATTTT.

The V and J genes are TRBV12-3 or TRBV12-4 and TRBJ1-1; no firm D call. Trimming removed 6 bases at V and 2 bases at J, with 13 bases between. CDR3 length: 14 amino acids. DNA for the CDR3: TGTGCCAGCAGCCGGACGGCCGGTAACACTGAAGCTTTCTTT. It yields the protein CASSRTAGNTEAFF.

The V and J genes are TRBV6-2 or TRBV6-3 and TRBJ2-6; 7 bases agree with TRBD2. The trim removed 5 bases at V and 4 bases at J, leaving 11 bases unmatched. The CDR3 contains 17 residues. CDR1 and CDR2 (germline): MNHEY, SVGEGT. CDR3 DNA sequence: TGTGCCAGCAGTGCCCTCGGGGGAGGGGCGGGGGCCAACGTCCTGACTTTC. This codes for CASSALGGGAGANVLTF.

CDR3 sequence reads: CASSLSRGIASYTEAFF. DNA of the CDR3: TGTGCCAGCAGCTTGAGCAGGGGTATAGCGTCGTACACTGAAGCTTTCTTT. The chain uses TRBV7-9 and TRBJ1-1; D may be TRBD1 (6 bases). Germline CDR1 SEHNR, CDR2 FQNEAQ (reference sequence). The V end lost 3 bases, the J end lost 3 bases, and 20 bases lay between the germline ends. CDR3 length: 17 amino acids.

This clonotype was found a few times. The rearrangement links TRBV4-1 to TRBJ2-1, with D possibly being TRBD2 (5 bases). The J call may be in error: the DNA end matches TRBJ2-7 better. The germline gives CDR1 MGHRA, CDR2 YSYEKL. This CDR3 spans 15 amino acids. The CDR3, as DNA: TGCGCCAGCAGCCAAGATCATGGGAGCTTGCGCGAGCAGTACTTC. It yields the protein CASSQDHGSLREQYF.